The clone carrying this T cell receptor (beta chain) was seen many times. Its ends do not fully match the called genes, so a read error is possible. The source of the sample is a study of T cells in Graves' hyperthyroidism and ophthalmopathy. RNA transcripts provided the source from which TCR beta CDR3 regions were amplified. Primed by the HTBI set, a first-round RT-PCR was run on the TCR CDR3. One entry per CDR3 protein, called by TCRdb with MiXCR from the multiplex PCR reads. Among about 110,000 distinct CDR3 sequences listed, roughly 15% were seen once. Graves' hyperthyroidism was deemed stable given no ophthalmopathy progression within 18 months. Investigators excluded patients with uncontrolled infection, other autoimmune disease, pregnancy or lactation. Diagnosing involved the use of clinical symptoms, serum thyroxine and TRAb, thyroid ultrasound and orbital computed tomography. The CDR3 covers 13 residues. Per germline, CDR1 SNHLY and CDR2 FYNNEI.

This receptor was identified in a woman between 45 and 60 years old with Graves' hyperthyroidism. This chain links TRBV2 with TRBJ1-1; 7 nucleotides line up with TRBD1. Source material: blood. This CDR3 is CASREGANTEAFF. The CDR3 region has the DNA TGTGCTAGCAGGGAGGGGGCGAACACTGAAGCTTTCTTT.